Each of the 3 T cell receptor beta chains below was sequenced from the same sample in a study of Graves' ophthalmopathy and Graves' hyperthyroidism. The study amplified TCR beta CDR3 regions using RNA transcripts. Second-round multiplex PCR followed a first-round RT-PCR using HTBI primers. Via MiXCR, TCRdb re-called the multiplex PCR reads, giving one row per CDR3 protein. The data hold hundreds of thousands of distinct CDR3 sequences, with about 20% observed a single time. The sequencing input was peripheral blood. The receptors stem from a woman aged 18-35 years with stable Graves' hyperthyroidism. Some clones in this sample may be carry-over from other donors' samples.

This clonotype has ten or more counts. CDR3 nucleotide sequence: TGTGCCAGCAGCTCAAGAAAGATCCTTACTGAAGCTTTCTTT. As protein: CASSSRKILTEAFF. The J gene is TRBJ1-1, the V gene TRBV13; D gene ambiguous. Germline lookup yields CDR1 PRHDT and CDR2 FYEKMQ (reference sequence). The CDR3 length is 14 residues. V lost 4 bases and J lost 5, with 14 bases in between.

This clonotype has ten or more counts. The chain uses TRBV12-3 or TRBV12-4 and TRBJ1-1; no firm D call. The germline V and J ends were trimmed by 4 bases and 4 bases, with 16 bases remaining between them. This CDR3 is built from 15 residues. The DNA of the CDR3 is TGTGCCAGCAGTTCCCCCGGGGTTCTGGGCACTGAAGCTTTCTTT. Protein product: CASSSPGVLGTEAFF.

As for this clonotype: A single base separates this from a much larger clone, so it may be a read error. The chain is built from TRBV9 and TRBJ1-2, with D perhaps TRBD1 (6 bases). The germline V gene encodes CDR1 SGDLS and CDR2 YYNGEE. This CDR3 comprises 14 residues. The CDR3 reads CACSVEQGGYGYTF. As DNA, the CDR3 is TGTGCCTGCAGCGTAGAACAGGGAGGCTATGGCTACACCTTC.